This T cell receptor beta chain was captured in a study of shared T cell receptors in the human thymus. Here immunoSEQ multiplex PCR was the method, and the copy in TCRdb shows in-frame clones only, minus some. The table includes about 710,000 clones, around 87% detected once. Per the germline V gene, CDR1 is MNHNS and CDR2 is SASEGT. The CDR3 covers 12 residues. Deletions cut 7 bases from V and 4 bases from J, with 5 bases between. This clone was found a few times. This sample also contains other DNA sequences that code for the same CDR3. The sample also formed part of further work on human thymus T cells. That source reports: Thymus tissue was removed during corrective cardiac surgery. Thymic TCR repertoires of unrelated people reportedly overlapped highly.

The clonotype comes from a boy younger than two with a congenital heart defect. The J gene is TRBJ1-6, the V gene TRBV6-1; D gene uncertain. Sequences were obtained from thymocytes. This CDR3 is CASTSYNSPLHF. In DNA, the CDR3 is TGTGCCAGCACCAGTTATAATTCACCCCTCCACTTT.